This TCR beta chain was captured in a study of T cells after yellow fever vaccination. Study-level background: SMART-Seq v4 Ultra Low Input served to prepare low-cell-number fractions. Study results and limitations: Across the CD4 and CD8 compartments, a small share of clonotypes was present in both. Peaking faster, on day 5 versus 15, the secondary response was nonetheless weaker. Primary-vaccination clones mostly resurfaced post-booster (96% CD4, around 88% CD8).

The CDR3 covers 17 residues. Trimming removed 0 bases from V and 0 bases from J, with 12 bases in between. Germline CDR1 and CDR2: SGHVS and FQNEAQ. TCRdb re-derived calls from the 5' RACE reads in MiXCR, one entry per CDR3 protein. The sample records roughly 330,000 distinct CDR3 sequences, 3% to 4.5% being singletons. This clonotype was seen ten or more times. Its antigen is not identified. This sequence was found in a man aged 18 to 35 who received the YFV17D yellow fever vaccine. The sample here was PBMCs, taken 5 days after the yellow fever booster vaccination. V gene TRBV7-8 combines with J gene TRBJ1-3; D unresolved. Written as DNA, the CDR3 is TGTGCCAGCAGCTTAGCGATGGTTTTTAGCTCTGGAAACACCATATATTTT. This gives the protein CASSLAMVFSSGNTIYF.